The rows below give T cell receptor beta chains drawn from one sample of a study of shared clonotypes between healthy human individuals. Sequencing used immunoSEQ multiplex PCR; TCRdb keeps in-frame clones, though not all of them. The sample records about 870,000 clones, approximately 92% being singletons. The sequencing input was naive CD8+ T cells sorted from blood. The receptors here all came from a man aged 25 to 40 in good health. Each CDR3 is given with its conserved first and last residue. A D gene is named only where the DNA matches it firmly. The size entry is marked missing in some rows and otherwise reads once, few, many or a size class.

V gene: TRBV27; D gene: TRBD2; clone size: -; J gene: TRBJ2-3; CDR3 DNA: TGTGCCAGCAGTGAGGTAGGGGGCGGGACTAGCGCTACAGATACGCAGTATTTT; CDR3 protein: CASSEVGGGTSATDTQYF
V gene: TRBV5-4; D gene: -; clone size: -; J gene: TRBJ1-4; CDR3 DNA: TGTGCCAGCAGCTTGGGGCCAGAAGATAATGAAAAACTGTTTTTT; CDR3 protein: CASSLGPEDNEKLFF
V gene: TRBV7-2; D gene: TRBD1; clone size: -; J gene: TRBJ2-1; CDR3 DNA: TGTGCCAGCATTCAAAGGGACAGGGCGGGTAGAAATGAGCAGTTCTTC; CDR3 protein: CASIQRDRAGRNEQFF
V gene: TRBV5-1; D gene: TRBD2; clone size: -; J gene: TRBJ2-1; CDR3 DNA: TGCGCCAGCAGCGCGGGACTAGCGGGGGGCCTCTCCTACAATGAGCAGTTCTTC; CDR3 protein: CASSAGLAGGLSYNEQFF
V gene: TRBV7-9; D gene: TRBD2; clone size: -; J gene: TRBJ2-1; CDR3 DNA: TGTGCCAGCAGCTTTAAAGCGGGAGGCTACAATGAGCAGTTCTTC; CDR3 protein: CASSFKAGGYNEQFF
V gene: TRBV27; D gene: TRBD2; clone size: -; J gene: TRBJ2-7; CDR3 DNA: TGTGCCAGCGGAAGTCGCGCGACTAGCGCATCGGGCGAGCAGTACTTC; CDR3 protein: CASGSRATSASGEQYF
V gene: TRBV4-1; D gene: TRBD1; clone size: -; J gene: TRBJ1-2; CDR3 DNA: TGCGCCAGCAGCCAAATCCGGGACAGCCCTAACTATGGCTACACCTTC; CDR3 protein: CASSQIRDSPNYGYTF
V gene: TRBV7-9; D gene: -; clone size: -; J gene: TRBJ2-1; CDR3 DNA: TGTGCCAGCAGCTTAGACGGTTACAATGAGCAGTTCTTC; CDR3 protein: CASSLDGYNEQFF
V gene: TRBV5-8; D gene: -; clone size: -; J gene: TRBJ2-7; CDR3 DNA: TGTGCCAGCAGCTCGGGGGCCCGCGGGAGCTCCTACGAGCAGTACTTC; CDR3 protein: CASSSGARGSSYEQYF
V gene: TRBV9; D gene: -; clone size: once; J gene: TRBJ1-4; CDR3 DNA: TGTGCCAGCAGCGACAGGGTGGGTGAAAAACTGTTTTTT; CDR3 protein: CASSDRVGEKLFF
V gene: TRBV27; D gene: TRBD1; clone size: -; J gene: TRBJ2-1; CDR3 DNA: TGTGCCAGCAGCCCTACTACAGGGGGCAATGAGCAGTTCTTC; CDR3 protein: CASSPTTGGNEQFF
V gene: TRBV7-2; D gene: -; clone size: medium-sized; J gene: TRBJ2-3; CDR3 DNA: TGTGCCAGCAGCCCGACCCCTCGGGGAGCGCAGTATTTT; CDR3 protein: CASSPTPRGAQYF
V gene: TRBV28; D gene: -; clone size: -; J gene: TRBJ2-2; CDR3 DNA: TGTGCCAGCAGGAGCAGGGTATCCGGGGAGCTGTTTTTT; CDR3 protein: CASRSRVSGELFF
V gene: TRBV11-2; D gene: -; clone size: -; J gene: TRBJ2-1; CDR3 DNA: TGTGCCAGCAGCTTAGGGCGGGCAGGGTTGAATGAGCAGTTCTTC; CDR3 protein: CASSLGRAGLNEQFF
V gene: TRBV18; D gene: TRBD2; clone size: -; J gene: TRBJ2-7; CDR3 DNA: TGTGCCAGCTCACCGCGAGGACTAGCGGCCACCGACGAGCAGTACTTC; CDR3 protein: CASSPRGLAATDEQYF
V gene: TRBV27; D gene: -; clone size: -; J gene: TRBJ2-3; CDR3 DNA: TGTGCCAGCAGTTTAGCCAGGGCCCGCACAGATACGCAGTATTTT; CDR3 protein: CASSLARARTDTQYF
V gene: TRBV7-9; D gene: -; clone size: -; J gene: TRBJ2-2; CDR3 DNA: TGTGCCAGCAGAACCAGGGGGAACACCGGGGAGCTGTTTTTT; CDR3 protein: CASRTRGNTGELFF
V gene: TRBV5-1; D gene: -; clone size: -; J gene: TRBJ2-5; CDR3 DNA: TGCGCCAGCAGATCCGGGACAAATCAAGAGACCCAGTACTTC; CDR3 protein: CASRSGTNQETQYF
V gene: TRBV13; D gene: -; clone size: -; J gene: TRBJ2-7; CDR3 DNA: TGTGCCAGCAGCAACTCGGACAGCTCCTACGAGCAGTACTTC; CDR3 protein: CASSNSDSSYEQYF
V gene: TRBV30; D gene: TRBD2; clone size: -; J gene: TRBJ2-7; CDR3 DNA: TGTGCCTGGAATAGCGGGGTTGGGTCCTACGAGCAGTACTTC; CDR3 protein: CAWNSGVGSYEQYF
V gene: TRBV9; D gene: TRBD1; clone size: -; J gene: TRBJ1-1; CDR3 DNA: TGTGCCAGCAGCGTAGAACAGGGGAGCACTGAAGCTTTCTTT; CDR3 protein: CASSVEQGSTEAFF
V gene: TRBV6-1; D gene: TRBD2; clone size: once; J gene: TRBJ2-3; CDR3 DNA: TGTGCCAGCAGTGAAAGGCGGGGGGAGGGTCATGATACGCAGTATTTT; CDR3 protein: CASSERRGEGHDTQYF
V gene: TRBV5-1; D gene: -; clone size: -; J gene: TRBJ2-5; CDR3 DNA: TGCGCCAGCAGCTCCCGGGACGATGAAGAGACCCAGTACTTC; CDR3 protein: CASSSRDDEETQYF
V gene: TRBV2; D gene: -; clone size: -; J gene: TRBJ2-1; CDR3 DNA: TGTGCCAGCAGTGAATTGGCCAATGAGCAGTTCTTC; CDR3 protein: CASSELANEQFF
V gene: TRBV12-5; D gene: -; clone size: -; J gene: TRBJ2-1; CDR3 DNA: TGTGCTAGTGGTTTGGGTGGGAGAAATGAGCAGTTCTTC; CDR3 protein: CASGLGGRNEQFF